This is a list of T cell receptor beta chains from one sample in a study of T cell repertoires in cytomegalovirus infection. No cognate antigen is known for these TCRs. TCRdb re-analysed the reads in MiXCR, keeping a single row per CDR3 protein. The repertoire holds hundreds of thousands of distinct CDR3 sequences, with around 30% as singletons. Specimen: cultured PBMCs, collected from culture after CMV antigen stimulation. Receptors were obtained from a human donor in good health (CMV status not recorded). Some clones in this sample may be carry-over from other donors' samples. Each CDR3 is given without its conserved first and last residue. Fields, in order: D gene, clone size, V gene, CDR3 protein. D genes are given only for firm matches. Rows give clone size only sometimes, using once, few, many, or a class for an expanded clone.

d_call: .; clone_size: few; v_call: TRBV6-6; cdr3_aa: ASSYSVTSSYEQY
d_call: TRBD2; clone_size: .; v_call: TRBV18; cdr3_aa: ASSPITGTSSHNEQF
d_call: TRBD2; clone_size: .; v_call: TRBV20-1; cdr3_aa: SAFGTSGRNEQF
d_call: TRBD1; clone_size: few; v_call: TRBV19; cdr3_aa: ASGILGTGGNSPLH
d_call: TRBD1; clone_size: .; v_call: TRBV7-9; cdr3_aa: ASSGEQGDGLDYGYT
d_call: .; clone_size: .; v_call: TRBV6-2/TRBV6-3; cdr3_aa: ASREKLLGLTIGNEQF
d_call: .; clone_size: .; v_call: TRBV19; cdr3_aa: ASSIARNTGELF
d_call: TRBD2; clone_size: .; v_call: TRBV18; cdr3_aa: ASSRVLLAGVKAGELF
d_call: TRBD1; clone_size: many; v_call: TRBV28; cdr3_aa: ASSDGQGVSHPLTPF
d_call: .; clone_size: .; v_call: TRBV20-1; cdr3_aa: SAPGTPGRNTIY
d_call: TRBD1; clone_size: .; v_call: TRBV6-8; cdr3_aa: ASSRVGDRGGEKLF
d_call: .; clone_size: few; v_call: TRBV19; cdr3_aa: ASSIGNTGELF
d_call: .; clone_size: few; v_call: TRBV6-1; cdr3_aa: ASSEGNGQPQH
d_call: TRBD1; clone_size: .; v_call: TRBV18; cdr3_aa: ASSSPGQGPYNSPLH
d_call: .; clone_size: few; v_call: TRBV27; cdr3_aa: ASSLFSVLASSGEQF
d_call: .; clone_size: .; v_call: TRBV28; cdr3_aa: ASSTTWGEQF
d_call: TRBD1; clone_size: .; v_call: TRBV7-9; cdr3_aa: ASSRVGGQGLTNEKLF
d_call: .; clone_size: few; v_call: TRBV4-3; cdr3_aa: ASSHRLGGGLSFAEAF
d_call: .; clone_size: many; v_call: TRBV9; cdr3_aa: ASSVGVLGSPLH
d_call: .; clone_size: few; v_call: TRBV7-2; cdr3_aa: ASRPAAGEQF
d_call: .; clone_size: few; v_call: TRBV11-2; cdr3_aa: ASKRQNTEAF
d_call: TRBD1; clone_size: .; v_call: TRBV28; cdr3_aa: ASSFPDRQGSEAF
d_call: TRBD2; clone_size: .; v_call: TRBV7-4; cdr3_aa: ASSKTSGRNNEQF
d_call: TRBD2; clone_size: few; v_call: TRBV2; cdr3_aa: ASSASGPRRTSGEPAGDTQY
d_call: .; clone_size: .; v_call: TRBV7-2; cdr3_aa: ASSLDSWRATDTQY
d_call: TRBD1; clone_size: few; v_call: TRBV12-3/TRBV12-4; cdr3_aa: ASSSRTGGNGYT